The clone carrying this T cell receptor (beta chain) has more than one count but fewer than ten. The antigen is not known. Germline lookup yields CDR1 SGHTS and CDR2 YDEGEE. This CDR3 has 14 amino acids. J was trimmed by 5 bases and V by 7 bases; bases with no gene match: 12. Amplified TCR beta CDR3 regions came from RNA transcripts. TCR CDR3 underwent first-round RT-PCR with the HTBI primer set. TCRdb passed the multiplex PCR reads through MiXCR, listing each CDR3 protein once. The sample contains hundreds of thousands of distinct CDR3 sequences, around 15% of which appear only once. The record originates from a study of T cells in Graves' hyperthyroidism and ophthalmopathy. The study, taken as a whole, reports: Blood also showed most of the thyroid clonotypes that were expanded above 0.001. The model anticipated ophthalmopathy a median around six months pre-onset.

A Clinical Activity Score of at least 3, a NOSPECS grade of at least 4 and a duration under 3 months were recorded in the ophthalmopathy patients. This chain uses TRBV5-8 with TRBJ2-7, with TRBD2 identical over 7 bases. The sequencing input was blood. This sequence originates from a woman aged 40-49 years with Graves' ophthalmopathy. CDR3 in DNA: TGTGCCAGCTCCCAGGGAAGGACTAGGGACGAGCAGTACTTC. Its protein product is CASSQGRTRDEQYF.